This T cell receptor beta chain was captured by sequencing in a study of T cells in Graves' hyperthyroidism and ophthalmopathy. TCR beta CDR3 regions were amplified from RNA transcripts. The HTBI primer set drove a first-round RT-PCR of the TCR CDR3. TCRdb independently ran MiXCR on the multiplex PCR reads; one entry per CDR3 protein. Among about 270,000 distinct CDR3 sequences listed, 20% to 25% were seen once. This clonotype was recorded at least ten times. The germline V gene encodes CDR1 SGHNT and CDR2 YYREEE (reference sequence). Trimming cost V 0 bases and J 2 bases, with 15 bases left between them. The CDR3 is 16 residues long.

This sequence was found in a man aged 30-40 years with Graves' ophthalmopathy. The gene calls are TRBV5-4 and TRBJ2-7; possibly TRBD2 for D (6 bases). Sequences were obtained from blood. CDR3 sequence (DNA): TGTGCCAGCAGCTTGGGTCCCGGGACTTACGCCTACGAGCAGTACTTC. It encodes CASSLGPGTYAYEQYF.